One sample yielded the 20 T cell receptor beta chains listed below, sequenced in a study of blood T cells in healthy people across ages. The authors ran a second PCR of roughly 6 to 12 cycles using a sample-barcoded 5' primer and a J-beta primer mix. TCRdb reanalysed the 5' RACE reads using MiXCR and keeps one entry per CDR3 protein. The table shows under 800,000 distinct CDR3 sequences, with about 21% occurring only once. Sequenced material: blood. Every receptor here comes from a man in his 70s in good health.

This clonotype was detected ten times or more. The chain links TRBV14 to TRBJ2-7; either TRBD1 or TRBD2 may fit D (5 bases each). V was clipped by 3 bases and J by 7 bases, with 16 bases between them. Germline V gene sequence: CDR1 SGHDN, CDR2 FVKESK. This CDR3 has 14 residues. Written as DNA, the CDR3 is TGTGCCAGCAGCCAGCTTCAGGGTAGAGGGGAGCAGTACTTC. Protein product: CASSQLQGRGEQYF. The full variable domain, in which reference TRBV14 and TRBJ2-7 provide the parts outside the CDR3, is EAGVTQFPSHSVIEKGQTVTLRCDPISGHDNLYWYRRVMGKEIKFLLHFVKESKQDESGMPNNRFLAERTGGTYSTLKVQPAELEDSGVYFCASSQLQGRGEQYFGPGTRLTVT.

V is TRBV2 and J is TRBJ1-3; no reliable D call. V was shortened by 2 bases and J by 4 bases, with 9 bases between the two germline ends. The CDR3 extends over 14 amino acids. Germline V CDR1 and CDR2: SNHLY, FYNNEI. Here the CDR3 DNA reads TGTGCCAGCAGTGAAACCCGGAACGGAAACACCATATATTTT. Its protein is CASSETRNGNTIYF.

This clonotype showed up many times. J is TRBJ2-5 and V is TRBV7-2; D is uncertain. With 1 base removed from V and 2 bases from J, the gap between germline ends came to 11 bases. From germline, CDR1 is SGHTA and CDR2 FQGNSA. The CDR3 runs 15 residues. The CDR3 bases are TGTGCCAGCAGCTTAGGACTCCAGCCTCAAGAGACCCAGTACTTC. Translation: CASSLGLQPQETQYF.

This chain joins TRBV6-5 and TRBJ1-6; TRBD1 might be the D (5 bases). Germline V CDR1 and CDR2: MNHEY, SVGAGI. Trimming pared 1 base from V and 8 bases from J, leaving 9 bases between. The CDR3 consists of 14 residues. The CDR3 region has the DNA TGTGCCAGCAGTTACTTCGGGGGGGATTCACCCCTCCACTTT. It is translated as CASSYFGGDSPLHF.

V gene TRBV12-3 or TRBV12-4 combines with J gene TRBJ1-2, with 7 positions matching TRBD1. The CDR3 consists of 13 residues. The V segment lost 5 bases and the J segment 4 bases; nucleotides outside the gene matches: 4. The CDR3: CASSTGTAYGYTF. The CDR3 DNA reads TGTGCCAGCAGTACGGGGACAGCCTATGGCTACACCTTC.

Ten or more counts support this clonotype. This rearrangement joins TRBV4-3 to TRBJ2-3, with D perhaps given as TRBD1 or TRBD2 (5 bases each). Germline V CDR1 and CDR2: LGHNA, YSLEER. This CDR3 contains 16 residues. V lost 0 bases and J 6 bases, leaving 16 bases between the germline ends. The chain's CDR3 is CASSQDIGTPADTQYF. The CDR3 bases are TGCGCCAGCAGCCAAGATATCGGGACCCCGGCGGATACGCAGTATTTT.

This clonotype was found a few times. J is TRBJ2-2 and V is TRBV27, with 7 bases fitting TRBD1. Trimming took 8 bases from V and 6 from J; bases not matched to a gene: 6. Germline V gene data show CDR1 as MNHEY and CDR2 as SMNVEV (reference sequence). The CDR3 length is 13 residues. The CDR3, as DNA: TGTGCCAGCTCGGGACAGAAGGCCGGGGAGCTGTTTTTT. Translating it yields CASSGQKAGELFF.

This clonotype was picked up a small number of times. The chain has TRBV12-3 or TRBV12-4 and TRBJ2-5; D gene uncertain. With the DNA end fitting TRBJ2-7 better, the J assignment may be wrong. The CDR3 spans 19 residues. This chain's CDR3 is CASSIYIEGFRDDSYEQYF. The DNA for the CDR3 is TGTGCCAGCAGTATTTATATTGAAGGGTTCCGAGACGACTCCTACGAGCAGTACTTC.

The rearrangement uses TRBV10-2 and TRBJ2-3; possible D gene TRBD1, 6 bases. The CDR3 loop spans 15 amino acids. V was cut by 4 bases and J by 0 bases, with 11 bases left in between. CDR1 is WSHSY, CDR2 SAAADI, per germline. The CDR3 DNA reads as TGCGCCAGCAGTGTCCCGAGGGGGAGCACAGATACGCAGTATTTT. This sequence encodes CASSVPRGSTDTQYF.

V and J are TRBV9 and TRBJ1-4; D is perhaps TRBD1 (5 bases). The CDR3 length is 17 residues. Germline V gives CDR1 SGDLS, CDR2 YYNGEE. V was cut by 3 bases and J by 5 bases, with 20 bases left in between. CDR3 amino acids: CASSESGPLGLNEKLFF. As DNA, the CDR3 is TGTGCCAGCAGCGAATCGGGACCCCTCGGCCTAAATGAAAAACTGTTTTTT.

This chain uses TRBV6-5 with TRBJ1-2; the match to TRBD1 covers 7 bases. CDR3 length: 14 amino acids. V lost 2 bases and J lost 7; bases outside the gene matches: 7. Germline CDR1 MNHEY, CDR2 SVGAGI. CDR3 coding DNA: TGTGCCAGCAGTTACGCAGGGGGTAACGGTGGCTACACCTTC. This translates into CASSYAGGNGGYTF.

This sequence joins TRBV5-5 and TRBJ1-6; 8 nucleotides line up with TRBD1. The CDR3 length is 15 residues. Trimming took 5 bases from V and 9 from J; bases not matched to a gene: 10. Per germline, CDR1 SGHKS and CDR2 YYEKEE (reference sequence). The CDR3 reads CASSPRGQGGSPLHF. CDR3 nucleotide sequence: TGTGCCAGCAGTCCCCGCGGACAGGGCGGTTCACCCCTCCACTTT.

In its sample, this clonotype was seen once. The genes are TRBV2 and TRBJ2-5; perhaps TRBD1 as D (5 bases). The last part of the DNA fits TRBJ2-4 better; the J call may be wrong. In germline, CDR1 is SNHLY, CDR2 FYNNEI. The CDR3 has 13 amino acids. The DNA for the CDR3 is TGTGCCAGCAGTGACCCCAGGGTTAACATTCAGTACTTC. It is translated as CASSDPRVNIQYF.

The DNA of the CDR3 is TGTGCCAGCTCACCCTCGACTAGCGGGAGGGCAGATACGCAGCATTTT. This codes for CASSPSTSGRADTQHF. V gene TRBV18 combines with J gene TRBJ2-3, with D hard to call. The J call is uncertain, as TRBJ1-5 better fits the DNA end. The germline V gene encodes CDR1 KGHSH and CDR2 LQKENI. CDR3 length equals 16 residues.

Ten or more counts support this clonotype. CDR3 loop: CASNLAVNIQYF. The CDR3 region has the DNA TGTGCCAGCAACCTAGCGGTAAACATTCAGTACTTC. The chain employs TRBV2 and TRBJ2-4; 7 bases align to TRBD2. CDR1 is SNHLY and CDR2 is FYNNEI in the germline V gene. The junction had 3 bases not matched to a gene; V was cut back by 7 bases and J by 6 bases. This CDR3 has 12 residues. The full variable domain, in which reference TRBV2 and TRBJ2-4 provide the parts outside the CDR3, is EPEVTQTPSHQVTQMGQEVILRCVPISNHLYFYWYRQILGQKVEFLVSFYNNEISEKSEIFDDQFSVERPDGSNFTLKIRSTKLEDSAMYFCASNLAVNIQYFGAGTRLSVL.

The rearrangement joins TRBV7-2 to TRBJ2-1; D unclear. CDR1 is SGHTA, CDR2 FQGNSA, per germline. There are 14 residues in the CDR3. The germline V and J ends were trimmed by 4 bases and 4 bases, with 11 bases remaining between them. As DNA, the CDR3 is TGTGCCAGCAGCTCCCGTCCAGGTTACAATGAGCAGTTCTTC. Protein sequence: CASSSRPGYNEQFF.

This clonotype was recorded a few times. The V gene is TRBV10-2, the J gene TRBJ2-3; 8 nucleotides agree with TRBD2. CDR3 length equals 15 residues. Germline V gene sequence: CDR1 WSHSY, CDR2 SAAADI. V lost 2 bases and J lost 2; bases outside the gene matches: 3. The CDR3 is CASSEASGYTDTQYF. In DNA form, the CDR3 reads TGCGCCAGCAGTGAGGCTAGCGGGTACACAGATACGCAGTATTTT.

This sequence joins TRBV5-1 and TRBJ2-5; 11 nucleotides match TRBD2. The CDR3 has 15 amino acids. Germline V gene sequence: CDR1 SGHRS, CDR2 YFSETQ. Unmatched junction bases numbered 8, after V lost 5 bases and J lost 5 bases. The CDR3 here is CASSPLAGAAETQYF. The DNA of the CDR3 is TGCGCCAGCAGTCCACTAGCGGGAGCGGCGGAGACCCAGTACTTC. Filled out from reference TRBV5-1 and TRBJ2-5, the complete variable domain reads KAGVTQTPRYLIKTRGQQVTLSCSPISGHRSVSWYQQTPGQGLQFLFEYFSETQRNKGNFPGRFSGRQFSNSRSEMNVSTLELGDSALYLCASSPLAGAAETQYFGPGTRLLVL.

This clonotype was detected only a few times. The CDR3 is CASKGTNYGYTF. DNA for the CDR3: TGTGCCAGCAAGGGAACTAACTATGGCTACACCTTC. The V and J genes are TRBV28 and TRBJ1-2, with D unresolved. Germline assignment: CDR1 MDHEN and CDR2 SYDVKM. The germline V and J ends were trimmed by 7 bases and 0 bases, with 6 bases remaining between them. This CDR3 spans 12 amino acids.

The J gene is TRBJ2-5, the V gene TRBV6-1; D is unresolved. The J call is uncertain, as TRBJ2-7 better fits the DNA end. The germline V gene encodes CDR1 MNHNS and CDR2 SASEGT. CDR3 length: 14 amino acids. The CDR3 DNA follows: TGTGCCAGCAGTGCCGACCTGGGTAACTACGAGCAGTACTTC. This translates into CASSADLGNYEQYF.